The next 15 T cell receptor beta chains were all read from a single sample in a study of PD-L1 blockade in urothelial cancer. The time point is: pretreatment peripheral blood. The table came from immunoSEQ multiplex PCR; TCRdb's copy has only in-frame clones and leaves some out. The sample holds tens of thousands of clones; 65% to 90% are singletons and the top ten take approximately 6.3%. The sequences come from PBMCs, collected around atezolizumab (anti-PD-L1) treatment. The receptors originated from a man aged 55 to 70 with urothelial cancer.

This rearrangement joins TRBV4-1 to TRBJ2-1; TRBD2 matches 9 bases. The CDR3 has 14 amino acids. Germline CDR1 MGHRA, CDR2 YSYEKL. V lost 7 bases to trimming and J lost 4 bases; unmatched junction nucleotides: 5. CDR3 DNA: TGCGCCAGCACTGGACTAGCGAAATACAATGAGCAGTTCTTC. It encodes CASTGLAKYNEQFF.

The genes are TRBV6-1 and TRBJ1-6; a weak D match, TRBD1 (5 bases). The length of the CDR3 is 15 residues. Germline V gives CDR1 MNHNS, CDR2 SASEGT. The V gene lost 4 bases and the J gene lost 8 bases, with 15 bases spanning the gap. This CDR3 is CASSGRWQGDSPLHF. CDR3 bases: TGTGCCAGCAGTGGCAGGTGGCAGGGTGATTCACCCCTCCACTTT.

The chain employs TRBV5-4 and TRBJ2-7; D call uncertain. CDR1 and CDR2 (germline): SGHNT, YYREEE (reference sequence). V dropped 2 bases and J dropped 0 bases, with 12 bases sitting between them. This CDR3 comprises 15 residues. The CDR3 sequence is CASSLDAGFSYEQYF. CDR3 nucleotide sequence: TGTGCCAGCAGCTTAGACGCAGGTTTCTCCTACGAGCAGTACTTC.

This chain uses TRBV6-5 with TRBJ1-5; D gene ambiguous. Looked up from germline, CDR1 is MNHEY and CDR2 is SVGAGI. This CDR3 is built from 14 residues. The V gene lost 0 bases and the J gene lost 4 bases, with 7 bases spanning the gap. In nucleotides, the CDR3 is TGTGCCAGCAGTTACTCGAGGAGTAATCAGCCCCAGCATTTT. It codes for CASSYSRSNQPQHF.

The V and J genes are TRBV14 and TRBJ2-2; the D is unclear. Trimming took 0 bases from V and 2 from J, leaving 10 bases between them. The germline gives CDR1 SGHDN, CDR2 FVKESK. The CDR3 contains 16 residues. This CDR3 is CASSQERQTNTGELFF. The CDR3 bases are TGTGCCAGCAGCCAAGAGAGGCAGACCAACACCGGGGAGCTGTTTTTT.

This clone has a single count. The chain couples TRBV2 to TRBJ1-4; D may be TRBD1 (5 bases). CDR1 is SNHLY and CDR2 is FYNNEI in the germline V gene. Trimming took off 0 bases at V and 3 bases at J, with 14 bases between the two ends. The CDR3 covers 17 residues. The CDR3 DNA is TGTGCCAGCAGTGAAGCACGGGGGTTCCGGGCTAATGAAAAACTGTTTTTT. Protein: CASSEARGFRANEKLFF.

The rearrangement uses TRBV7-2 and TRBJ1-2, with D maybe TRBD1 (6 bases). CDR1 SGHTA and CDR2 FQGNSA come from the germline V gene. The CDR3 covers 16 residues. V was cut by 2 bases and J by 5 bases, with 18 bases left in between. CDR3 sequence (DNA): TGTGCCAGCAGCTTATCGGCAGGGGATGAGGGGTATGGCTACACCTTC. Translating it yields CASSLSAGDEGYGYTF. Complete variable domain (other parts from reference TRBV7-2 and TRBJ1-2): GAGVSQSPSNKVTEKGKDVELRCDPISGHTALYWYRQSLGQGLEFLIYFQGNSAPDKSGLPSDRFSAERTGGSVSTLTIQRTQQEDSAVYLCASSLSAGDEGYGYTFGSGTRLTVV.

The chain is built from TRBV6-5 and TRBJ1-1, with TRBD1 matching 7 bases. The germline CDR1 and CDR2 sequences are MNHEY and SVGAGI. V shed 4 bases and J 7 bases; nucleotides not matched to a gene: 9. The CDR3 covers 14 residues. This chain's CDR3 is CASSSGQAYGEAFF. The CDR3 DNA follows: TGTGCCAGCAGTTCCGGACAGGCTTACGGTGAAGCTTTCTTT.

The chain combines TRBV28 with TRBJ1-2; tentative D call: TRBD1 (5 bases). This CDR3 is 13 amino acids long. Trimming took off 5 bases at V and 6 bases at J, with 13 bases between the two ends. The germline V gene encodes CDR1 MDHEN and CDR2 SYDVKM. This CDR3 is CASSVTVLDGYTF. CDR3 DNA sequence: TGTGCCAGCAGTGTGACAGTCCTTGATGGCTACACCTTC.

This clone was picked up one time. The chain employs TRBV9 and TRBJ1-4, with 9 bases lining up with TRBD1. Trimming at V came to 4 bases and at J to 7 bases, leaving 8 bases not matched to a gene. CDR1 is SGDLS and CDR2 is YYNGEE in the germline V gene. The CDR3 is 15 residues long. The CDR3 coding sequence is TGTGCCAGCAGCTCTACCGGGACAGGGACTGAAAAACTGTTTTTT. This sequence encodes CASSSTGTGTEKLFF.

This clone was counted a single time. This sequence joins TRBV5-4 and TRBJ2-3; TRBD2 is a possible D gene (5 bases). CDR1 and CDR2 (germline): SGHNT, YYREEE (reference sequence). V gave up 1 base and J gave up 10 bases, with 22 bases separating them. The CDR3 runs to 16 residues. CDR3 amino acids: CASSLRTVRLSRAQYF. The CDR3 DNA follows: TGTGCCAGCAGCTTGCGTACAGTACGGCTATCGAGGGCGCAGTATTTT.

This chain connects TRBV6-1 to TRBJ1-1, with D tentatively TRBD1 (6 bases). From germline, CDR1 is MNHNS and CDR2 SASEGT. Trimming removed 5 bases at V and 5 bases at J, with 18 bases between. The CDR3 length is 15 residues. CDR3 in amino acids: CASSPQGLQGTEAFF. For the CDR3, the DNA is TGTGCCAGCAGTCCTCAGGGGCTCCAGGGAACTGAAGCTTTCTTT.

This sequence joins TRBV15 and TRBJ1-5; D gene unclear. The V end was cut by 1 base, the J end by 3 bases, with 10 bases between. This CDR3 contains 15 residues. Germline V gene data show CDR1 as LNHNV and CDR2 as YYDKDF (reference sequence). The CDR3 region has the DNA TGTGCCACCAGCAGAGGATGGGAGGACAATCAGCCCCAGCATTTT. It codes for CATSRGWEDNQPQHF.

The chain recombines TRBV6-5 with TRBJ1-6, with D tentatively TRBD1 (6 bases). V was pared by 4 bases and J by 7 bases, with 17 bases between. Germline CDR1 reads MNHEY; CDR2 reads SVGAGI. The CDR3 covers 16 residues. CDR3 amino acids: CASSSESKGTNSPLHF. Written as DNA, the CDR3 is TGTGCCAGCAGTTCCGAAAGTAAGGGGACAAATTCACCCCTCCACTTT.

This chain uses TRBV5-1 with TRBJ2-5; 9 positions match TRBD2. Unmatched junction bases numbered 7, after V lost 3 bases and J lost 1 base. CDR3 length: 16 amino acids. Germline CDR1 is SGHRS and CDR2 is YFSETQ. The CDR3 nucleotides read TGCGCCAGCAGCTCAAAGACTAGCGGAGTCCAAGAGACCCAGTACTTC. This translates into CASSSKTSGVQETQYF.